This T cell receptor (beta chain) was recorded in a study of blood T cell repertoires in COVID-19. In the original workflow: Reference gene primer amplification yielded estimated nucleated cell counts. Assay used: immunoSEQ multiplex PCR; TCRdb lists only in-frame clones, some missing. V and J calls and clone size follow that table, whereas D and trimming were derived from the DNA. The sample holds 60,000 to 90,000 clones, around nine tenths seen once. CDR1 is SNHLY, CDR2 FYNNEI, per germline. Trimming pared 3 bases from V and 3 bases from J, leaving 8 bases between. This CDR3 spans 14 amino acids. The rearrangement uses TRBV2 and TRBJ1-4; the D gene is possibly TRBD1 (6 bases). The TCR originated in an elderly woman with active or convalescent COVID-19. Sequencing input: peripheral blood. In nucleotides, the CDR3 is TGTGCCAGCAGTGATTCAGGGGCTAATGAAAAACTGTTTTTT. The encoded protein is CASSDSGANEKLFF.